What follows describes a single TCR beta chain. This sample was included in a study of cytomegalovirus exposure and HLA in healthy donors. Researchers ran the PCR with 60 Vbeta and 13 Jbeta primers. Sequenced by immunoSEQ multiplex PCR; TCRdb stores in-frame clones only, minus some. This sample carries 100,000 to 150,000 clones, 77% of them seen once, and the ten largest clones take 9.5% to 15%. The CDR3 is made up of 15 amino acids. J lost 5 bases, V lost 3 bases, and 6 bases had no gene match. CDR1 and CDR2 from the germline V gene are MDHEN and SYDVKM. The rearrangement links TRBV28 to TRBJ2-2, with TRBD1 matching over 7 bases. The clonotype comes from a woman aged 40 to 55 in good health and CMV-seropositive. Sequencing was done on a sample of PBMCs. The CDR3 loop reads CASSLRQGITGELFF. DNA of the CDR3: TGTGCCAGCAGTTTGAGACAGGGTATTACCGGGGAGCTGTTTTTT.